This entry lists 11 T cell receptor beta chains sequenced from one sample in a study of T cell responses to AZD1222 COVID-19 vaccine (dated by TCRdb to the early 2020s). Read against the paper, the sample's time point label means: baseline before first vaccination. The protocol used for the library was the immunoSEQ multiplex PCR assay. The table comes from immuneACCESS by way of TCRdb, which keeps in-frame sequences with V and J called. Part of the clones is missing from these tables; in studies checked, under half for an unresolved V gene and the rest for unknown reasons. This sample lists roughly 35,000 clones; approximately 86% were detected once. 6.8% of the sample is taken by the ten largest. Material: peripheral blood, obtained on day 0 of AZD1222 vaccination. Receptor source: an adult in good health.

This chain connects TRBV28 to TRBJ2-3, with 7 bases matching TRBD2. Trimming cost V 3 bases and J 2 bases; bases outside gene matches: 5. This CDR3 contains 15 residues. The germline CDR1 and CDR2 sequences are MDHEN and SYDVKM. CDR3 DNA: TGTGCCAGCAGTTTTCGCGGGGGTTTCACAGATACGCAGTATTTT. It encodes CASSFRGGFTDTQYF.

This clone occurred once. V and J are TRBV3-1 (or the pseudogene TRBV3-2) and TRBJ1-2; 8 positions agree with TRBD1. This CDR3 is 13 amino acids long. The J segment lost 9 bases and the V segment lost 6 bases, leaving 9 bases of the junction unmatched. Per the germline V gene, CDR1 is LGHDT and CDR2 is YNNKEL (reference sequence). The CDR3 here is CASRARTGRRYTF. The CDR3 DNA sequence: TGTGCCAGCAGAGCACGGACAGGGCGGCGCTACACCTTC.

The chain combines TRBV29-1 with TRBJ2-5; D possibly corresponds to TRBD1 (5 bases). The V gene's germline CDR1 is SQVTM and CDR2 ANQGSEA. The CDR3 consists of 14 residues. V was clipped by 5 bases and J by 4 bases, with 17 bases between them. In DNA form, the CDR3 reads TGCAGCGTTCAGGGTCAGGGATACGGAGAGACCCAGTACTTC. Protein product: CSVQGQGYGETQYF.

This clone was seen only a few times. V gene TRBV27 combines with J gene TRBJ1-2; 8 bases line up with TRBD1. Germline V CDR1 and CDR2: MNHEY, SMNVEV (reference sequence). The CDR3 contains 13 residues. With V trimmed by 5 bases and J by 4 bases, 3 bases remained unmatched. This CDR3 is CASSPDRGYGYTF. The CDR3 DNA sequence: TGTGCCAGCAGTCCCGACAGGGGCTATGGCTACACCTTC.

This rearrangement joins TRBV7-2 to TRBJ2-7, with 8 nucleotides matching TRBD2. Trimming took 4 bases from V and 7 from J; bases not matched to a gene: 18. The CDR3 is 17 amino acids. Germline CDR1 and CDR2: SGHTA and FQGNSA. The CDR3 sequence: CASSSFVVAGTLGEQYF. The CDR3 DNA is TGTGCCAGCAGCTCCTTTGTGGTAGCGGGGACACTGGGGGAGCAGTACTTC.

This clone has only one observation. As DNA, the CDR3 is TGTGCCAGCAGCTTGGCTGGGACAGGGGGCGTCGGAAAACTGTTTTTT. Its translation: CASSLAGTGGVGKLFF. The chain uses TRBV5-8 and TRBJ1-4; 12 bases fit TRBD1. The V segment lost 0 bases and the J segment 10 bases; nucleotides outside the gene matches: 7. Germline CDR1 reads SGHTS; CDR2 reads YDEGEE. This CDR3 is 16 amino acids long.

This clone was found once. The rearrangement uses TRBV30 and TRBJ1-2; 7 bases align to TRBD1. V lost 2 bases and J lost 8; bases outside the gene matches: 8. CDR3 length: 13 amino acids. CDR1 is GTSNPN, CDR2 SVGIG, per germline (reference sequence). CDR3 DNA: TGTGCCTGGAGTCTCCTGACAGGGACCGGCTACACCTTC. This encodes CAWSLLTGTGYTF.

The chain employs TRBV6-5 and TRBJ2-7, with D perhaps TRBD1 or TRBD2 (5 bases each). With 4 bases removed from V and 4 bases from J, the gap between germline ends came to 17 bases. The CDR3 consists of 15 residues. CDR1 is MNHEY and CDR2 is SVGAGI in the germline V gene. CDR3 sequence (DNA): TGTGCCAGCAGTTCCCCTGGGGACCCGGTTTACGAGCAGTACTTC. This translates into CASSSPGDPVYEQYF.

This chain connects TRBV18 to TRBJ2-7; TRBD1 aligns across 9 bases. Germline assignment: CDR1 KGHSH and CDR2 LQKENI. This CDR3 has 15 residues. Trimming removed 6 bases from V and 4 bases from J; junction bases left unmatched: 10. CDR3 sequence reads: CASSHSGTGTYEQYF. Here the CDR3 DNA reads TGTGCCAGCTCGCACTCGGGGACAGGGACTTACGAGCAGTACTTC. The full variable domain, in which reference TRBV18 and TRBJ2-7 provide the parts outside the CDR3, is NAGVMQNPRHLVRRRGQEARLRCSPMKGHSHVYWYRQLPEEGLKFMVYLQKENIIDESGMPKERFSAEFPKEGPSILRIQQVVRGDSAAYFCASSHSGTGTYEQYFGPGTRLTVT.

The genes are TRBV28 and TRBJ1-3; possibly TRBD1 for D (6 bases). From germline, CDR1 is MDHEN and CDR2 SYDVKM. This CDR3 is 17 amino acids long. Trimming cost V 4 bases and J 4 bases, with 20 bases left between them. CDR3 in DNA: TGTGCCAGCAGTTCTCCCTCAGGGGCGTCGGGAGGAAACACCATATATTTT. Protein: CASSSPSGASGGNTIYF.

The genes are TRBV6-5 and TRBJ2-7; TRBD1 aligns across 10 bases. V dropped 6 bases and J dropped 4; count of bases not matched to a gene: 6. Germline V CDR1 and CDR2: MNHEY, SVGAGI. CDR3 length: 14 residues. The CDR3 region is CASRTGQGVYEQYF. DNA of the CDR3: TGTGCCAGCAGAACCGGACAGGGGGTATACGAGCAGTACTTC.